A single sample gave rise to the 2 T cell receptor beta chains below, sequenced in a study of cytotoxic CD8 clonotypes in ibrutinib-treated CLL. Clones were read by immunoSEQ multiplex PCR, and TCRdb kept only the in-frame ones, dropping some. The top ten clones hold roughly 6.3% of a sample with fewer than 400,000 clones, 67% of them seen once. Source: PBMCs, taken after 36 months of ibrutinib treatment. The receptors shown here come from a human donor with chronic lymphocytic leukemia.

The rearrangement uses TRBV6-5 and TRBJ2-5, with D possibly being TRBD2 (6 bases). Per the germline V gene, CDR1 is MNHEY and CDR2 is SVGAGI. CDR3 length: 13 residues. The V end lost 4 bases, the J end lost 5 bases, and 11 bases lay between the germline ends. Here the CDR3 reads CASSWRDRETQYF. In nucleotides, the CDR3 is TGTGCCAGCAGTTGGAGGGACCGCGAGACCCAGTACTTC.

This sequence joins TRBV5-6 and TRBJ1-1; D gene uncertain. In germline, CDR1 is SGHDT, CDR2 YYEEEE. This CDR3 has 12 amino acids. The germline V and J ends were trimmed by 4 bases and 8 bases, with 12 bases remaining between them. The CDR3 reads CASSKGSAEAFF. The CDR3 DNA is TGTGCCAGCAGCAAAGGATCCGCCGAAGCTTTCTTT.